The 14 T cell receptor beta chains below come from one sample, sequenced in a study. TCRdb reprocessed the RT-PCR reads with MiXCR, giving one entry per CDR3 protein. Among about 680,000 distinct CDR3 sequences, 14% were seen once, and the ten largest hold roughly 3.9%. Sequenced input: memory CD4+ T cells from blood. The receptor source for this set is a female donor in good health, serving as a healthy control.

This clonotype was detected only a few times. The gene calls are TRBV20-1 and TRBJ2-7; possibly TRBD1 or TRBD2 for D (5 bases each). The ends were cut back, 3 bases at V and 9 bases at J, with 15 bases in the middle. The CDR3 is 12 residues long. From germline, CDR1 is DFQATT and CDR2 SNEGSKA (reference sequence). CDR3 bases: TGCAGTGCTAGGGGGGAAGCTCCCGGGCAGTACTTC. This sequence encodes CSARGEAPGQYF.

This clonotype was seen more than once but under ten times. This chain uses TRBV28 with TRBJ2-1; 12 bases match TRBD2. The CDR3 sequence is 16 residues long. With V trimmed by 4 bases and J by 4 bases, 5 bases remained unmatched. The germline V gene encodes CDR1 MDHEN and CDR2 SYDVKM. The CDR3, as DNA: TGTGCCAGCAGTTCTAGCGGGAGGGCAACTTACAATGAGCAGTTCTTC. Residues: CASSSSGRATYNEQFF.

This clonotype was seen many times. The chain recombines TRBV7-2 with TRBJ2-1; D remains unclear. CDR1 is SGHTA and CDR2 is FQGNSA in the germline V gene. The V end was cut by 1 base, the J end by 4 bases, with 8 bases between. The CDR3 length is 14 residues. CDR3 bases: TGTGCCAGCAGCTTAGATCCAGCGTACAATGAGCAGTTCTTC. Its protein product is CASSLDPAYNEQFF.

This clonotype was detected only a few times. The chain couples TRBV11-2 to TRBJ2-5; the match to TRBD2 covers 10 bases. V was clipped by 5 bases and J by 3 bases; unmatched bases: 9. Germline V lookup: CDR1 SGHAT, CDR2 FQNNGV. This CDR3 has 16 residues. CDR3 region: CASSPPLGLAEETQYF. The DNA of the CDR3 is TGTGCCAGCAGCCCCCCCCTTGGACTAGCGGAAGAGACCCAGTACTTC. Full variable domain (outside the CDR3, taken from reference TRBV11-2 and TRBJ2-5): EAGVAQSPRYKIIEKRQSVAFWCNPISGHATLYWYQQILGQGPKLLIQFQNNGVVDDSQLPKDRFSAERLKGVDSTLKIQPAKLEDSAVYLCASSPPLGLAEETQYFGPGTRLLVL.

This clonotype was recorded a few times. The chain couples TRBV27 to TRBJ2-3, with 8 bases fitting TRBD2. From germline, CDR1 is MNHEY and CDR2 SMNVEV (reference sequence). There are 15 residues in the CDR3. J lost 4 bases, V lost 5 bases, and 8 bases had no gene match. This CDR3 is CASSPTREVPDTQYF. CDR3 nucleotide sequence: TGTGCCAGCAGTCCCACGCGGGAGGTACCAGATACGCAGTATTTT.

This rearrangement joins TRBV11-1 to TRBJ2-3, with D hard to call. The germline V gene has CDR1 SGHAT and CDR2 FQDESV (reference sequence). V lost 3 bases to trimming and J lost 2 bases, with 9 bases between them. The CDR3 covers 14 residues. In DNA form, the CDR3 reads TGTGCCAGCAGCTTCATGGCCGCCACAGATACGCAGTATTTT. Amino acids: CASSFMAATDTQYF.

The V gene is TRBV5-4, the J gene TRBJ2-1; D call uncertain. Trimming removed 3 bases at V and 7 bases at J, with 11 bases between. In germline, CDR1 is SGHNT, CDR2 YYREEE (reference sequence). The CDR3 totals 13 residues. CDR3 in amino acids: CASSWLGANEQFF. CDR3 bases: TGTGCCAGCAGCTGGCTAGGTGCTAATGAGCAGTTCTTC.

This clonotype has at least ten counts. This chain connects TRBV9 to TRBJ2-1; D ambiguous. This CDR3 contains 15 residues. Germline V gene lookup returns CDR1 SGDLS and CDR2 YYNGEE. V was shortened by 0 bases and J by 0 bases, with 7 bases between the two germline ends. The CDR3 sequence is CASSVALSSYNEQFF. The CDR3 DNA reads TGTGCCAGCAGCGTAGCCCTTAGCTCCTACAATGAGCAGTTCTTC.

This clonotype showed up many times. The chain joins TRBV20-1 to TRBJ1-1; no definite D call. Germline CDR1 is DFQATT and CDR2 is SNEGSKA (reference sequence). The CDR3 extends over 12 amino acids. Deletions cut 6 bases from V and 9 bases from J, with 17 bases between. CDR3 bases: TGCAGTGCGAATAAAAGCCCGGCCCAAGCTTTCTTT. This sequence encodes CSANKSPAQAFF.

This clonotype was seen only a few times. The gene calls are TRBV15 and TRBJ2-5, with TRBD2 identical over 11 bases. CDR1 and CDR2 (germline): LNHNV, YYDKDF (reference sequence). The V gene end was trimmed by 1 base and the J gene end by 5 bases; junction bases not matched to a gene: 9. This CDR3 region has 17 residues. CDR3 amino acids: CATSRGVSGGARETQYF. CDR3 coding DNA: TGTGCCACCAGCAGAGGTGTTAGCGGGGGGGCACGGGAGACCCAGTACTTC.

The V call is TRBV4-3, the J call TRBJ2-1; D is unresolved. Germline assignment: CDR1 LGHNA and CDR2 YSLEER. V was pared by 0 bases and J by 4 bases, with 10 bases between. The CDR3 consists of 15 residues. CDR3 DNA sequence: TGCGCCAGCAGCCAAGATTCGACCCCTTACAATGAGCAGTTCTTC. It is translated as CASSQDSTPYNEQFF.

This clonotype was seen a handful of times. V gene TRBV4-2 combines with J gene TRBJ2-3; D is undetermined. The CDR3 extends over 13 amino acids. The germline CDR1 and CDR2 sequences are LGHNA and YNFKEQ. V was clipped by 2 bases and J by 10 bases, with 13 bases between them. The CDR3 sequence: CASSQKPDPSQYF. The CDR3 DNA is TGTGCCAGCAGCCAAAAGCCCGACCCCTCGCAGTATTTT.

The J gene is TRBJ2-1, the V gene TRBV9, with 10 bases aligning to TRBD2. The V and J ends lost 4 bases and 9 bases, in that order; junction bases with no gene match: 13. This CDR3 region has 16 residues. Germline V gives CDR1 SGDLS, CDR2 YYNGEE. The CDR3 nucleotides read TGTGCCAGCAGCCCTCCCCCGGCTAGCGGGAGTCCTGAGCAGTTCTTC. It specifies CASSPPPASGSPEQFF. The full variable domain, with the rest looked up from reference TRBV9 and TRBJ2-1, is DSGVTQTPKHLITATGQRVTLRCSPRSGDLSVYWYQQSLDQGLQFLIQYYNGEERAKGNILERFSAQQFPDLHSELNLSSLELGDSALYFCASSPPPASGSPEQFFGPGTRLTVL.

This sequence joins TRBV24-1 and TRBJ2-7; 7 bases line up with TRBD2. This CDR3 comprises 15 residues. The germline CDR1 and CDR2 sequences are KGHDR and SFDVKD. V was pared by 4 bases and J by 8 bases, with 13 bases of the junction left unmatched. The CDR3 is CATSDPRGGWGQQYF. The CDR3 DNA reads TGTGCCACCAGTGACCCCCGCGGGGGATGGGGTCAGCAGTACTTC.